This paragraph reports one T cell receptor beta chain. CDR3 size: 15 residues. V was pared by 6 bases and J by 1 base, with 8 bases of the junction left unmatched. CDR1 is MNHEY and CDR2 is SVGAGI in the germline V gene. Only in-frame clones appear in the TCRdb table, and some are missing; sequencing was by immunoSEQ multiplex PCR. The sample holds 57,000 or so clones; about 93% are singletons and the top ten take approximately 2.5%. The sample comes from a study of cytomegalovirus exposure and HLA in healthy donors. The source is a young man in good health and CMV-seronegative. Sample: PBMCs. The rearrangement links TRBV6-5 to TRBJ1-1; 7 bases are shared with TRBD1. The CDR3 reads CASRERTGGNTEAFF. The CDR3 bases are TGTGCCAGCAGAGAAAGGACAGGAGGGAACACTGAAGCTTTCTTT.